This entry lists 24 T cell receptor beta chains sequenced from one sample in a study of regulatory T cells in long-lasting Graves disease. Stated time point: newly diagnosed GD, antithyroid drugs for less than 3 months. PBMCs were the source of the RNA used for TCR sequencing. Construction of TCR beta libraries relied on iRepertoire HTBI primers and on Arm-PCR targeting CDR3 regions. TCRdb called the multiplex PCR reads again in MiXCR, with one record for every CDR3 protein. The profile shows more than 400,000 distinct CDR3 sequences, about a sixth of them singletons. This sample was shared with a second study, whose subject was T cells in Graves' hyperthyroidism and ophthalmopathy.

This sample comprised peripheral blood mononuclear cells (PBMCs), obtained at new diagnosis, from a patient treated with antithyroid drugs. These receptors were obtained from a man aged 35 to 55 with Graves disease.

Regarding this clonotype: Given a much more abundant clone one base away, this may be a read error. The chain links TRBV20-1 to TRBJ2-2, with D hard to call. Germline values: CDR1 DFQATT, CDR2 SNEGSKA (reference sequence). The CDR3 extends over 13 amino acids. Trimming took off 3 bases at V and 0 bases at J, with 5 bases between the two ends. For the CDR3, the DNA is TGCAGTGCTAGTCTTACGAACACCGGGGAGCTGTTTTTT. Translation: CSASLTNTGELFF.

This clonotype was counted at least ten times. CDR3 sequence reads: CASSSQQRANSPLHF. As DNA, the CDR3 is TGTGCCAGCAGTTCGCAACAAAGGGCCAATTCACCCCTCCACTTT. The chain recombines TRBV12-3 or TRBV12-4 with TRBJ1-6; unclear D gene. The CDR3 consists of 15 residues. Trimming removed 4 bases from V and 7 bases from J, with 14 bases in between.

This chain links TRBV7-2 with TRBJ2-7, with D possibly TRBD1 on 5 matching bases. The CDR3 has 16 residues. Trimming pared 1 base from V and 1 base from J, leaving 14 bases between. CDR1 is SGHTA and CDR2 is FQGNSA in the germline V gene. The CDR3 loop is CASSLGVGLKSYEQYF. DNA of the CDR3: TGTGCCAGCAGCTTAGGCGTGGGGCTGAAGTCCTACGAGCAGTACTTC. Variable domain in full (rest from reference TRBV7-2 and TRBJ2-7): GAGVSQSPSNKVTEKGKDVELRCDPISGHTALYWYRQSLGQGLEFLIYFQGNSAPDKSGLPSDRFSAERTGGSVSTLTIQRTQQEDSAVYLCASSLGVGLKSYEQYFGPGTRLTVT.

For this clonotype: With only one base between it and a far larger clone, this is likely a read error. The DNA of the CDR3 is TGTGCCAGCAGTTACCAGACAGGGGGCACGAATGAGCGGTTCTTC. This translates into CASSYQTGGTNERFF. The chain uses TRBV28 and TRBJ2-5, with 10 nucleotides matching TRBD1. Germline values: CDR1 MDHEN, CDR2 SYDVKM. The CDR3 consists of 15 residues.

This clonotype has a count of ten or more. This rearrangement joins TRBV7-6 to TRBJ2-1, with TRBD2 as a possible D gene (5 bases). This CDR3 has 18 residues. Trimming shortened V by 2 bases and J by 0 bases, and 17 bases separated the two germline ends. Per the germline V gene, CDR1 is SGHVS and CDR2 is FNYEAQ. In nucleotides, the CDR3 is TGTGCCAGCAGCTTACTCGCAGATAGGACTGACTCCTACAATGAGCAGTTCTTC. It is translated as CASSLLADRTDSYNEQFF.

This clonotype was detected many times. The chain has TRBV27 and TRBJ2-1; 9 bases agree with TRBD2. Trimming at V came to 0 bases and at J to 6 bases, leaving 15 bases not matched to a gene. The CDR3 totals 19 residues. CDR1 is MNHEY and CDR2 is SMNVEV in the germline V gene (reference sequence). The chain's CDR3 is CASSLSARVGSGRRNEQFF. CDR3 nucleotides: TGTGCCAGCAGTTTATCGGCCCGCGTTGGTAGCGGGAGACGCAATGAGCAGTTCTTC.

This clonotype was counted at least ten times. V usage is TRBV29-1 and J usage is TRBJ2-7, with TRBD2 matching over 10 bases. There are 14 residues in the CDR3. V was pared by 6 bases and J by 4 bases, with 9 bases of the junction left unmatched. From germline, CDR1 is SQVTM and CDR2 ANQGSEA. CDR3 sequence: CSVRTSGTGYEQYF. The CDR3 nucleotides are TGCAGCGTGAGGACTAGCGGAACCGGTTACGAGCAGTACTTC.

This clonotype has a count of ten or more. V usage is TRBV28 and J usage is TRBJ2-3; D not certain. Germline V gives CDR1 MDHEN, CDR2 SYDVKM. Trimming stripped 6 bases from V and 4 bases from J, with 8 bases between. The CDR3 runs to 12 residues. CDR3 bases: TGTGCCAGCAGCTCGTTAGCAGATACGCAGTATTTT. It is translated as CASSSLADTQYF.

This clonotype has at least ten counts. V usage is TRBV25-1 and J usage is TRBJ2-3; unclear D gene. Germline-derived CDR1 and CDR2 are MGHDK and SYGVNS. The CDR3 totals 15 residues. V lost 3 bases and J 2 bases, leaving 12 bases between the germline ends. CDR3 residues: CASSDFGFPTDTQYF. As DNA, the CDR3 is TGTGCCAGCAGTGATTTTGGGTTTCCCACAGATACGCAGTATTTT.

This clonotype was detected many times. This chain connects TRBV27 to TRBJ2-1; no firm D call. The germline gives CDR1 MNHEY, CDR2 SMNVEV (reference sequence). The CDR3 extends over 15 amino acids. The ends were cut back, 5 bases at V and 1 base at J, with 12 bases in the middle. The CDR3 nucleotides are TGTGCCAGCAGTCCGTATTGGCGGTCCTACAATGAGCAGTTCTTC. It codes for CASSPYWRSYNEQFF.

This clonotype came up a few times. The chain couples TRBV10-3 to TRBJ1-5; no definite D call. This CDR3 spans 13 amino acids. The germline V gene encodes CDR1 ENHRY and CDR2 SYGVKD. Trimming removed 4 bases at V and 3 bases at J, with 7 bases between. CDR3 loop: CAISASPNQPQHF. CDR3 DNA sequence: TGTGCCATCAGTGCCAGCCCCAATCAGCCCCAGCATTTT.

This clonotype was seen a handful of times. The chain recombines TRBV4-1 with TRBJ2-7; D remains ambiguous. V was trimmed by 0 bases and J by 0 bases, leaving 9 bases between them. CDR3 size: 15 residues. Looked up from germline, CDR1 is MGHRA and CDR2 is YSYEKL. The CDR3 DNA reads as TGCGCCAGCAGCCAAGATGAAGCTAGCTCCTACGAGCAGTACTTC. Its protein product is CASSQDEASSYEQYF.

This clonotype occurred a few times. This chain joins TRBV11-1 and TRBJ2-6, with unresolved D. Germline CDR1 SGHAT, CDR2 FQDESV (reference sequence). V dropped 5 bases and J dropped 0 bases, with 11 bases sitting between them. The CDR3 loop spans 16 amino acids. CDR3 nucleotide sequence: TGTGCCAGCAGCCCCCGTAATGTCTCTGGGGCCAACGTCCTGACTTTC. Translated: CASSPRNVSGANVLTF.

This clonotype appeared a few times. The chain combines TRBV19 with TRBJ2-1, with TRBD2 identical over 10 bases. Germline V gives CDR1 LNHDA, CDR2 SQIVND (reference sequence). The CDR3 runs to 16 residues. J lost 7 bases, V lost 4 bases, and 10 bases had no gene match. CDR3 nucleotides: TGTGCCAGTAGTAAACCACCGGTAGCGGGAGGTAATGAGCAGTTCTTC. It yields the protein CASSKPPVAGGNEQFF.

The CDR3 DNA reads TGCAGCGTTGAAGACAGGGCCAGCTCCTACGAGCAGTACTTC. Translated: CSVEDRASSYEQYF. The V gene is TRBV29-1, the J gene TRBJ2-7, with D possibly being TRBD1 (5 bases). Germline values: CDR1 SQVTM, CDR2 ANQGSEA. Trimming shortened V by 0 bases and J by 0 bases, and 9 bases separated the two germline ends. This CDR3 spans 14 amino acids.

The sample holds a few counts of this clonotype. This sequence joins TRBV6-5 and TRBJ2-5, with D possibly being TRBD2 (6 bases). The germline V and J ends were trimmed by 0 bases and 3 bases, with 11 bases remaining between them. CDR1 and CDR2 from the germline V gene are MNHEY and SVGAGI. The CDR3 covers 15 residues. In nucleotides, the CDR3 is TGTGCCAGCAGTTACTCCCCTTCGGGGGAAGAGACCCAGTACTTC. Residues: CASSYSPSGEETQYF.

This clonotype was picked up many times. The CDR3, as DNA: TGTGCCAGCAGTTCCGAGACTAGCGGGGGGAACACCGGGGAGCTGTTTTTT. This encodes CASSSETSGGNTGELFF. The chain links TRBV12-3 or TRBV12-4 to TRBJ2-2, with 12 bases identical to TRBD2. V dropped 4 bases and J dropped 1; count of bases not matched to a gene: 4. The CDR3 is 17 amino acids.

This clonotype was seen ten or more times. The CDR3 DNA sequence: TGTGCCAGCAGTTACAAACGGAGGACAAACACCGGGGAGCTGTTTTTT. This codes for CASSYKRRTNTGELFF. This rearrangement joins TRBV6-5 to TRBJ2-2, with D perhaps being TRBD1 or TRBD2 (5 bases each). This CDR3 spans 16 amino acids. The V end was cut by 2 bases, the J end by 2 bases, with 12 bases between. Germline CDR1 is MNHEY and CDR2 is SVGAGI.

V is TRBV20-1 and J is TRBJ2-2; 9 bases agree with TRBD2. The CDR3 loop spans 14 amino acids. Trimming removed 1 base from V and 7 bases from J; junction bases left unmatched: 4. Looked up from germline, CDR1 is DFQATT and CDR2 is SNEGSKA (reference sequence). CDR3 amino acids: CSARVDSGSGELFF. The CDR3 nucleotides are TGCAGTGCTAGAGTTGATAGCGGGAGCGGGGAGCTGTTTTTT.

This chain joins TRBV14 and TRBJ2-7; D might be TRBD1 or TRBD2, each matching 5 bases. V gave up 6 bases and J gave up 2 bases, with 14 bases separating them. Looked up from germline, CDR1 is SGHDN and CDR2 is FVKESK. This CDR3 comprises 14 residues. DNA of the CDR3: TGTGCCAGCAGACCAGGGACCTACACCTACGAGCAGTACTTC. Encoded protein: CASRPGTYTYEQYF.

This clonotype came up many times. The chain carries TRBV20-1 and TRBJ2-3, with unresolved D. Between the trimmed V and J ends, which lost 5 bases and 3 bases, there was a span of 9 bases. Germline CDR1 and CDR2: DFQATT and SNEGSKA (reference sequence). The CDR3 is made up of 12 amino acids. The CDR3 nucleotides read TGCAGTGCTCAGGATGGGACAGATACGCAGTATTTT. Amino acid sequence: CSAQDGTDTQYF.

This clonotype was counted at least ten times. The gene calls are TRBV28 and TRBJ2-1; D ambiguous. CDR1 and CDR2 (germline): MDHEN, SYDVKM. Trimming cost V 4 bases and J 2 bases, with 15 bases left between them. The CDR3 extends over 16 amino acids. CDR3: CASSSEVFGAYNEQFF. The CDR3 DNA reads TGTGCCAGCAGTTCCGAGGTCTTTGGGGCCTACAATGAGCAGTTCTTC.

In its sample, this clonotype was seen many times. This chain connects TRBV4-2 to TRBJ2-3, with unresolved D. The germline CDR1 and CDR2 sequences are LGHNA and YNFKEQ. With 0 bases removed from V and 2 bases from J, the gap between germline ends came to 9 bases. The CDR3 is made up of 15 amino acids. The DNA for the CDR3 is TGTGCCAGCAGCCAAGATGGGAAGACCACAGATACGCAGTATTTT. Residues: CASSQDGKTTDTQYF.

The chain is built from TRBV6-1 and TRBJ2-7; 8 bases agree with TRBD1. Germline CDR1 and CDR2: MNHNS and SASEGT. V lost 7 bases, J lost 6 bases, and 8 bases stayed unmatched. This CDR3 comprises 13 residues. DNA for the CDR3: TGTGCCAGCAAGTGGTCAGGGGGCCCCGAGCAGTACTTC. Its translation is CASKWSGGPEQYF.